These 26 T cell receptor beta chains share one sample of origin, sequenced in a study of vaccination and CD4 T cells after COVID-19 (dated by TCRdb to the early 2020s). Explained via the paper, the treatment or condition label denotes: roughly ten-day PBMC culture with coronavirus spike peptide pools or control peptides (ViraFEST assay). The antigens of these receptors remain unknown. Libraries were prepared through PCR. Sequencing was performed on an Illumina iSeq 100. At the Johns Hopkins FTIC core, DNA from the cultured CD4+ T cells underwent TCR sequencing with the Oncomine TCR Beta short-read assay. TCRdb cleaned the public reads at Q25 with fastp, built clones with MiXCR and kept in-frame beta chains. Every CDR3 protein is listed once, alongside the most common genes and DNA of its rows. Recorded for this sample are about 15,000 distinct CDR3 sequences; over 50% of them occurred a single time. Of the sample, around 15% is held by the ten largest clones.

The source material was CD4+ T cells from blood, cultured in vitro. The receptors were sampled from a human donor who had recovered from COVID-19.

The V and J genes are TRBV6-2 or TRBV6-3 and TRBJ2-3; 9 nucleotides align to TRBD2. From germline, CDR1 is MNHEY and CDR2 SVGEGT. V shed 7 bases and J 7 bases; nucleotides not matched to a gene: 21. This CDR3 region has 18 residues. The CDR3 region is CASTARVKAGGLENTQYF. The CDR3 nucleotides read TGTGCCAGCACCGCCAGGGTGAAAGCGGGGGGCTTGGAGAATACGCAGTATTTT.

The chain uses TRBV27 and TRBJ2-6; D call uncertain. The germline V and J ends were trimmed by 4 bases and 1 base, with 8 bases remaining between them. The CDR3 runs to 15 residues. The germline gives CDR1 MNHEY, CDR2 SMNVEV (reference sequence). Written as DNA, the CDR3 is TGTGCCAGCAGTTCAAGGTTATCTGGGGCCAACGTCCTGACTTTC. The encoded protein is CASSSRLSGANVLTF.

This clonotype appeared a few times. The genes are TRBV6-1 and TRBJ2-1, with TRBD1 as a possible D gene (5 bases). Germline CDR1 MNHNS, CDR2 SASEGT. With 4 bases removed from V and 7 bases from J, the gap between germline ends came to 14 bases. This CDR3 region has 14 residues. The CDR3 reads CASSVIDSRNEQFF. CDR3 coding DNA: TGTGCCAGCAGTGTTATAGACAGTAGGAATGAGCAGTTCTTC.

The chain has TRBV12-3 or TRBV12-4 and TRBJ2-7; 8 nucleotides agree with TRBD1. The junction had 7 bases not matched to a gene; V was cut back by 3 bases and J by 3 bases. This CDR3 comprises 15 residues. The CDR3 spells CASSLGTGGFYEQYF. CDR3 coding DNA: TGTGCCAGCAGTTTGGGGACAGGAGGATTCTACGAGCAGTACTTC.

This clonotype was seen just once. The gene calls are TRBV20-1 and TRBJ2-1, with D perhaps given as TRBD1 or TRBD2 (5 bases each). CDR3 length: 13 amino acids. Germline V CDR1 and CDR2: DFQATT, SNEGSKA (reference sequence). V lost 0 bases, J lost 7 bases, and 10 bases lay in between. CDR3 DNA: TGCAGTGCTAGAGATCCGAGGGGAAATGAGCAGTTCTTC. As protein: CSARDPRGNEQFF.

This chain joins TRBV6-1 and TRBJ2-3, with a tentative D call TRBD2 (5 bases). Trimming took 3 bases from V and 5 from J, leaving 12 bases between them. The CDR3 runs to 14 residues. Per the germline V gene, CDR1 is MNHNS and CDR2 is SASEGT. Here the CDR3 reads CASSDPLAGDTQYF. CDR3 coding DNA: TGTGCCAGCAGTGACCCGCTGGCGGGAGATACGCAGTATTTT.

Only a few counts were recorded for this clonotype. The chain couples TRBV6-2 or TRBV6-3 to TRBJ2-1, with TRBD2 identical over 9 bases. The V gene's germline CDR1 is MNHEY and CDR2 SVGEGT. CDR3 length: 12 amino acids. V shed 2 bases, J shed 10 bases, and the junction held 0 bases outside the gene matches. CDR3 DNA: TGTGCCAGCAGTTACACTAGCGGGGAGCAGTTCTTC. The encoded protein is CASSYTSGEQFF.

The gene calls are TRBV11-2 and TRBJ1-1, with D unresolved. The V end lost 3 bases, the J end lost 0 bases, and 11 bases lay between the germline ends. Per the germline V gene, CDR1 is SGHAT and CDR2 is FQNNGV. This CDR3 has 15 amino acids. CDR3 residues: CASSFSRSVNTEAFF. The DNA for the CDR3 is TGTGCCAGCAGCTTCTCACGCTCGGTGAACACTGAAGCTTTCTTT.

A single count supports this clonotype. This sequence joins TRBV4-2 and TRBJ2-1, with D uncertain. Looked up from germline, CDR1 is LGHNA and CDR2 is YNFKEQ. The V end lost 2 bases, the J end lost 7 bases, and 3 bases lay between the germline ends. The CDR3 is made up of 11 amino acids. CDR3 residues: CASSQINEQFF. In DNA, the CDR3 is TGTGCCAGCAGCCAAATAAATGAGCAGTTCTTC.

The J gene is TRBJ2-3, the V gene TRBV15; D may be TRBD1 or TRBD2 (6 bases each). CDR3 length equals 16 residues. Germline V gene sequence: CDR1 LNHNV, CDR2 YYDKDF (reference sequence). V gave up 0 bases and J gave up 2 bases, with 12 bases separating them. The DNA of the CDR3 is TGTGCCACCAGCAGAGAGGGCGGGACACACACAGATACGCAGTATTTT. Amino acids: CATSREGGTHTDTQYF.

The V call is TRBV6-1, the J call TRBJ1-1, with D unresolved. Germline assignment: CDR1 MNHNS and CDR2 SASEGT. Trimming removed 7 bases from V and 6 bases from J, with 15 bases in between. This CDR3 has 13 amino acids. The CDR3 here is CASTPRGFPEAFF. The CDR3 DNA reads TGTGCCAGCACTCCCCGAGGGTTCCCTGAAGCTTTCTTT.

The chain uses TRBV10-3 and TRBJ1-1; no definite D call. V lost 7 bases, J lost 6 bases, and 18 bases lay in between. The CDR3 has 14 amino acids. Germline V gene lookup returns CDR1 ENHRY and CDR2 SYGVKD. The CDR3 region has the DNA TGTGCCATCACCCCGGGATCCCAAGTCGCTGAAGCTTTCTTT. Translated, it gives CAITPGSQVAEAFF.

The chain recombines TRBV20-1 with TRBJ2-3; 9 bases map to TRBD2. The CDR3 has 14 residues. J was trimmed by 2 bases and V by 6 bases; bases with no gene match: 6. Germline CDR1 DFQATT, CDR2 SNEGSKA (reference sequence). In DNA form, the CDR3 reads TGCAGTGCCTACTGGACTAGCGACACAGATACGCAGTATTTT. Its translation: CSAYWTSDTDTQYF.

As DNA, the CDR3 is TGTGCCAGCAGGGGCAGTTTGAGTGAAAAACTGTTTTTT. Translating it yields CASRGSLSEKLFF. This chain joins TRBV27 and TRBJ1-4; D not certain. This CDR3 has 13 residues. CDR1 and CDR2 from the germline V gene are MNHEY and SMNVEV (reference sequence). The V end lost 6 bases, the J end lost 7 bases, and 12 bases lay between the germline ends.

The chain has TRBV5-1 and TRBJ2-7; 9 nucleotides line up with TRBD1. This CDR3 is 15 amino acids long. CDR1 is SGHRS, CDR2 YFSETQ, per germline. V lost 4 bases, J lost 5 bases, and 10 bases stayed unmatched. The CDR3 loop is CASSLRGTGSDEQYF. CDR3 DNA sequence: TGCGCCAGCAGCCTCCGCGGGACAGGGTCCGACGAGCAGTACTTC.

The chain uses TRBV10-3 and TRBJ1-1; 7 bases align to TRBD1. The ends lost 5 bases at V and 0 bases at J; junction bases unmatched: 6. The CDR3 consists of 15 residues. Germline V gene lookup returns CDR1 ENHRY and CDR2 SYGVKD. CDR3 DNA: TGTGCCATCAGTATAACCGACAGGGTGAACACTGAAGCTTTCTTT. Encoded protein: CAISITDRVNTEAFF.

The table lists this clonotype with a few counts. The chain combines TRBV2 with TRBJ1-6; TRBD1 aligns across 8 bases. The CDR3 consists of 15 residues. Unmatched junction bases numbered 9, after V lost 6 bases and J lost 8 bases. Germline CDR1 is SNHLY and CDR2 is FYNNEI. CDR3 sequence: CASRGLGRGHSPLHF. The CDR3 nucleotides are TGTGCCAGCAGGGGTCTAGGCAGGGGGCATTCACCCCTCCACTTT.

J is TRBJ1-2 and V is TRBV6-1; D might be TRBD1 (6 bases). Deletions cut 2 bases from V and 8 bases from J, with 15 bases between. CDR3 size: 14 residues. The V gene's germline CDR1 is MNHNS and CDR2 SASEGT. CDR3 loop: CASSENPGAGGYTF. The DNA for the CDR3 is TGTGCCAGCAGTGAAAATCCGGGGGCGGGGGGCTACACCTTC.

This clonotype was detected only once. This chain uses TRBV20-1 with TRBJ2-7, with 10 bases matching TRBD1. The CDR3 totals 12 residues. Trimming cost V 4 bases and J 6 bases; bases outside gene matches: 3. Germline CDR1 DFQATT, CDR2 SNEGSKA (reference sequence). The CDR3 spells CSAKTGGGEQYF. The CDR3 bases are TGCAGTGCTAAGACAGGGGGCGGCGAGCAGTACTTC.

This rearrangement joins TRBV6-1 to TRBJ2-2; 10 bases are a match to TRBD2. CDR1 and CDR2 (germline): MNHNS, SASEGT. The CDR3 loop spans 15 amino acids. Trimming at V came to 6 bases and at J to 7 bases, leaving 8 bases not matched to a gene. The DNA of the CDR3 is TGTGCCAGCAGAGCCCCGGGACTAGCGTTCGGGGAGCTGTTTTTT. This gives the protein CASRAPGLAFGELFF.

Points on this clonotype: One end of the junction fails to match germline, which may point to a read error. J is TRBJ2-5 and V is TRBV7-2; the D gene could be TRBD1 or TRBD2 (5 bases each). CDR3 length: 14 residues. Germline-derived CDR1 and CDR2 are SGHTA and FQGNSA. The CDR3 loop is CASRLGPGLETQYF. The CDR3 region has the DNA TGTGCCAGCAGGTTAGGGCCGGGGCTTGAGACCCAGTACTTC.

V and J are TRBV6-1 and TRBJ2-7, with TRBD1 identical over 7 bases. The CDR3 consists of 14 residues. V shed 5 bases, J shed 2 bases, and the junction held 6 bases outside the gene matches. CDR1 is MNHNS, CDR2 SASEGT, per germline. The DNA for the CDR3 is TGTGCCAGCAGTAAAAACAGGGGACCCTACGAGCAGTACTTC. This translates into CASSKNRGPYEQYF.

The V gene is TRBV10-1, the J gene TRBJ1-1, with TRBD1 matching 8 bases. The CDR3 sequence is 14 residues long. Germline V CDR1 and CDR2: WNHNN, SYGVQD (reference sequence). Losses at the gene ends were 7 bases for V and 4 bases for J; bases not matched to a gene: 8. The CDR3 nucleotides are TGCGCCAGCACCCCAGGGGGCTGGATCACTGAAGCTTTCTTT. It translates to CASTPGGWITEAFF.

The J gene is TRBJ2-7, the V gene TRBV20-1; 7 bases agree with TRBD1. The CDR3 contains 11 residues. V was clipped by 6 bases and J by 5 bases; unmatched bases: 4. The germline V gene encodes CDR1 DFQATT and CDR2 SNEGSKA (reference sequence). CDR3 nucleotide sequence: TGCAGTGCATTAACAGGGGACGAGCAGTACTTC. It is translated as CSALTGDEQYF.

This clonotype was counted only a few times. The DNA of the CDR3 is TGTGCCAGTAAAACGGCAGACGGGCCCCAGCATTTT. It yields the protein CASKTADGPQHF. The V call is TRBV19, the J call TRBJ1-5, with unresolved D. V lost 7 bases to trimming and J lost 9 bases, with 13 bases between them. The CDR3 length is 12 residues. Per germline, CDR1 LNHDA and CDR2 SQIVND (reference sequence).

The chain combines TRBV4-3 with TRBJ1-1; maybe TRBD1 (5 bases). The CDR3 has 14 amino acids. Germline V gene sequence: CDR1 LGHNA, CDR2 YSLEER. Between the trimmed V and J ends, which lost 3 bases and 4 bases, there was a span of 12 bases. The CDR3 region is CASSQGRVPTEAFF. The CDR3 DNA follows: TGCGCCAGCAGCCAGGGCAGGGTTCCCACTGAAGCTTTCTTT.